These T cell receptor beta chains were read from a single sample in a study of early T cells in non-severe SARS-CoV-2 infection. TCRdb recomputed calls from the 5' RACE reads with MiXCR, one row per CDR3 protein. This table holds around 58,000 distinct CDR3 sequences, about 15% found once. The input for sequencing was whole blood, taken at baseline. These receptors all stem from an adult who was a healthcare worker with PCR-confirmed SARS-CoV-2 infection or an uninfected control (not recorded which). CDR3s include the opening cysteine and the closing phenylalanine or tryptophan. D genes are given only for firm matches. The listing skips clone size in some rows; elsewhere it reads once, few, many or a size class.

TRBJ1-2,.,.,TRBV5-1,CASSLERVGEYGYTF,TGCGCCAGCAGCTTGGAGCGTGTGGGAGAATATGGCTACACCTTC
TRBJ2-7,few,TRBD1,TRBV29-1,CSVEGTGGYEQYF,TGCAGCGTTGAAGGGACAGGGGGCTACGAGCAGTACTTC
TRBJ2-3,few,.,TRBV18,CASSPPTGPSTDTQYF,TGTGCCAGCTCACCACCAACAGGTCCTAGCACAGATACGCAGTATTTT
TRBJ2-7,few,.,TRBV5-1,CASSTGPGAYEQYF,TGCGCCAGCAGCACGGGCCCCGGGGCCTACGAGCAGTACTTC
TRBJ2-3,many,.,TRBV12-3/TRBV12-4,CASSLGSDTQYF,TGTGCCAGCAGTTTAGGGTCAGATACGCAGTATTTT
TRBJ1-4,few,.,TRBV4-2,CASSQVRAATNEKLFF,TGTGCCAGCAGCCAAGTAAGGGCTGCAACTAATGAAAAACTGTTTTTT
TRBJ1-1,few,TRBD1,TRBV12-3/TRBV12-4,CASSDRVGTEAFF,TGTGCCAGCAGTGACAGGGTAGGAACTGAAGCTTTCTTT
TRBJ1-1,.,.,TRBV7-2,CASSLAREGTEAFF,TGTGCCAGCAGCTTAGCGCGTGAAGGCACTGAAGCTTTCTTT
TRBJ1-1,few,.,TRBV5-1,CASSFELNTEAFF,TGCGCCAGCAGCTTTGAGTTGAACACTGAAGCTTTCTTT
TRBJ2-3,.,.,TRBV2,CASSRDLATDTQYF,TGTGCCTCCTCCCGGGACCTGGCCACAGATACGCAGTATTTT
TRBJ2-2,many,.,TRBV29-1,CSVESGQSGELFF,TGCAGCGTTGAATCCGGACAGTCCGGGGAGCTGTTTTTT
TRBJ1-5,few,TRBD1,TRBV9,CASSDTGGVQPQHF,TGTGCCAGCAGCGACACAGGGGGCGTTCAGCCCCAGCATTTT
TRBJ2-7,few,.,TRBV5-1,CASSVDSPPDEQYF,TGCGCCAGCAGCGTGGACAGCCCTCCGGACGAGCAGTACTTC
TRBJ2-3,.,TRBD2,TRBV10-1,CASSESGGSIVDDTQYF,TGCGCCAGCAGTGAGTCTGGCGGGAGCATCGTCGACGATACGCAGTATTTT
TRBJ2-1,few,TRBD2,TRBV12-3/TRBV12-4,CASSLPGLAGVVSYNEQFF,TGTGCCAGCAGTCTACCGGGACTAGCGGGGGTGGTGTCCTACAATGAGCAGTTCTTC
TRBJ2-4,many,.,TRBV20-1,CSATPGLLGQGNIQYF,TGCAGTGCTACACCCGGCCTTCTCGGGCAGGGAAACATTCAGTACTTC
TRBJ1-1,.,.,TRBV27,CASSPPGRSAFF,TGTGCCAGCAGTCCCCCAGGGCGCAGCGCTTTCTTT
TRBJ1-4,.,.,TRBV3-1,CASSQAGFREKLFF,TGTGCCAGCAGCCAAGCAGGGTTTAGGGAAAAACTGTTTTTT
TRBJ2-7,.,.,TRBV10-3,CAISERSGPSEQYF,TGTGCCATCAGTGAGAGATCGGGGCCCTCCGAGCAGTACTTC
TRBJ2-7,few,TRBD2,TRBV18,CASSPSLSGGAGEQYF,TGTGCCAGCTCACCCTCCCTTAGCGGGGGGGCGGGTGAGCAGTACTTC
TRBJ2-2,few,.,TRBV5-1,CASRTANTGELFF,TGCGCCAGCAGGACAGCGAACACCGGGGAGCTGTTTTTT
TRBJ2-1,few,.,TRBV10-3,CAISGQTYNEQFF,TGTGCCATCAGTGGTCAGACCTACAATGAGCAGTTCTTC
TRBJ2-3,few,TRBD1,TRBV7-8,CASSRGGRGPDTQYF,TGTGCCAGCAGCCGTGGTGGCAGGGGGCCAGATACGCAGTATTTT
TRBJ2-7,many,.,TRBV28,CASSLSADSYEQYF,TGTGCCAGCAGTTTATCGGCGGATTCCTACGAGCAGTACTTC
TRBJ2-3,.,.,TRBV27,CASSAQGFADTQYF,TGTGCCAGCAGCGCCCAGGGGTTCGCAGATACGCAGTATTTT
TRBJ2-7,many,.,TRBV6-2/TRBV6-3,CASSYTTGSVHEQYF,TGTGCCAGCAGTTACACGACGGGGAGTGTGCACGAGCAGTACTTC
TRBJ2-1,many,TRBD1,TRBV5-1,CASSPRTGDNEQFF,TGCGCCAGCAGCCCCAGGACAGGAGACAATGAGCAGTTCTTC
TRBJ2-7,few,.,TRBV11-2,CASTSTGTYEQYF,TGTGCCAGCACCTCGACAGGCACCTACGAGCAGTACTTC
TRBJ2-3,.,.,TRBV7-3,CASSLYGSDTQYF,TGTGCCAGCAGCTTATATGGGTCCGATACGCAGTATTTT
TRBJ2-3,.,.,TRBV6-4,CASSESGGKRTQYF,TGTGCCAGCAGTGAGAGCGGCGGGAAACGTACGCAGTATTTT
TRBJ1-5,.,.,TRBV12-3/TRBV12-4,CASSPMYSNQPQHF,TGTGCCAGCAGTCCAATGTACAGCAATCAGCCCCAGCATTTT
TRBJ2-7,.,.,TRBV19,CASKRAGDSYEQYF,TGTGCCAGTAAGAGGGCAGGTGACTCCTACGAGCAGTACTTC
TRBJ1-1,many,TRBD1,TRBV12-3/TRBV12-4,CASKTGGHTEAFF,TGTGCCAGCAAAACAGGGGGACACACTGAAGCTTTCTTT
TRBJ1-2,few,TRBD1,TRBV28,CASSPGTGSKRYGYTF,TGTGCCAGCAGCCCCGGGACAGGGAGTAAACGCTATGGCTACACCTTC
TRBJ1-5,few,.,TRBV2,CASSRYSFNQPQHF,TGTGCCAGCAGCCGCTATAGCTTCAATCAGCCCCAGCATTTT
TRBJ1-6,.,.,TRBV5-6,CASSPTGLGNSPLHF,TGTGCCAGCAGCCCCACAGGGCTAGGAAATTCACCCCTCCACTTT
TRBJ2-7,.,.,TRBV10-3,CAISESRTDLSYEQYF,TGTGCCATCAGTGAGTCCCGGACAGACCTTTCCTACGAGCAGTACTTC
TRBJ2-2,.,.,TRBV20-1,CSASPTSLGGTGELFF,TGCAGTGCTAGCCCCACTAGCCTCGGCGGCACCGGGGAGCTGTTTTTT
TRBJ2-5,.,.,TRBV28,CASSNLGEYQETQYF,TGTGCCAGCAGCAATCTAGGGGAGTACCAAGAGACCCAGTACTTC